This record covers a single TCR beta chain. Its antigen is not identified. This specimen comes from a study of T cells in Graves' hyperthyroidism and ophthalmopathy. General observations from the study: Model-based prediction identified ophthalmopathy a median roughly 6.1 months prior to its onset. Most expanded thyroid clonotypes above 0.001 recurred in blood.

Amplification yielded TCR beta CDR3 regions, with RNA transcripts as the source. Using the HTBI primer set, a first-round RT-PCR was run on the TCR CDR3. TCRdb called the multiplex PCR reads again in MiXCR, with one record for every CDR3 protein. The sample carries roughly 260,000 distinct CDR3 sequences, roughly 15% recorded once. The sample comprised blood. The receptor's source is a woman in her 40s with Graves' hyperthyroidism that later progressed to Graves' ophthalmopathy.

Here the CDR3 reads CASSPLGGGVGANVLTF. CDR3 DNA: TGTGCCAGCAGCCCTTTGGGGGGAGGGGTTGGGGCCAACGTCCTGACTTTC. V usage is TRBV14 and J usage is TRBJ2-6; 7 nucleotides agree with TRBD2. The V gene end was trimmed by 4 bases and the J gene end by 3 bases; junction bases not matched to a gene: 9. The CDR3 sequence is 17 residues long. Germline CDR1 is SGHDN and CDR2 is FVKESK.